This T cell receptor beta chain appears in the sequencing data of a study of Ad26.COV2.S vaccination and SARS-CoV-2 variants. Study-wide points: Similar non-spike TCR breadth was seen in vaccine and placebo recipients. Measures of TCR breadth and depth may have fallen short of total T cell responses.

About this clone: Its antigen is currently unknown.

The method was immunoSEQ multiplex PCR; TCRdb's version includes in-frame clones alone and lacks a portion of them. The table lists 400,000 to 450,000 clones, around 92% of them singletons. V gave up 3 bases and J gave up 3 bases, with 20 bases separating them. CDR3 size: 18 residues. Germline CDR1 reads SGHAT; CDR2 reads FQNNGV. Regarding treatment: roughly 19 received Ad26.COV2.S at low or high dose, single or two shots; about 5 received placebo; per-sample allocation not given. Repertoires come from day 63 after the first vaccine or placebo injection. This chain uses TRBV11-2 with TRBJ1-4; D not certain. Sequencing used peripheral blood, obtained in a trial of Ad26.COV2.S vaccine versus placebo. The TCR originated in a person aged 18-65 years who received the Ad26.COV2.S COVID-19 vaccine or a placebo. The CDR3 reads CASSFRVLGLGPNEKLFF. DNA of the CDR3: TGTGCCAGCAGCTTTCGGGTCCTCGGCTTGGGTCCTAATGAAAAACTGTTTTTT.